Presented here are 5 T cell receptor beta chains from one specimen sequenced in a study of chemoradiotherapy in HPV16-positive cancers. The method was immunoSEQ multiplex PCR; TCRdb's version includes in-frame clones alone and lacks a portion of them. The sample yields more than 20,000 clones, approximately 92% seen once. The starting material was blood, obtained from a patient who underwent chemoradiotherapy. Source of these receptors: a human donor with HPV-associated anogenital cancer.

The CDR3: CASSSRQSYNEQFF. CDR3 bases: TGTGCCAGCAGCTCCAGACAGTCTTACAATGAGCAGTTCTTC. The chain is built from TRBV7-8 and TRBJ2-1, with D perhaps TRBD1 (5 bases). V shed 4 bases and J shed 4 bases, with 11 bases lying between them. CDR3 size: 14 residues. Germline loops: CDR1 SGHVS, CDR2 FQNEAQ.

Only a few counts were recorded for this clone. In DNA form, the CDR3 reads TGTGCCAGCAGCTCGGACAGCGTCCCTGGAAACACCATATATTTT. Amino acid sequence: CASSSDSVPGNTIYF. The chain couples TRBV7-7 to TRBJ1-3, with a possible D match to TRBD1 (6 bases). Trimming shortened V by 4 bases and J by 2 bases, and 12 bases separated the two germline ends. The CDR3 sequence is 15 residues long. Germline CDR1 SSHAT, CDR2 FNYEAQ (reference sequence).

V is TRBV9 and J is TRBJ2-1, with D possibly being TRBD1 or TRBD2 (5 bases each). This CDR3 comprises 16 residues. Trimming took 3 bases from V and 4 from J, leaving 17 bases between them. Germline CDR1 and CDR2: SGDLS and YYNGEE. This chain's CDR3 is CASSARGDPGYNEQFF. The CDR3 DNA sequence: TGTGCCAGCAGCGCACGAGGGGACCCGGGATACAATGAGCAGTTCTTC.

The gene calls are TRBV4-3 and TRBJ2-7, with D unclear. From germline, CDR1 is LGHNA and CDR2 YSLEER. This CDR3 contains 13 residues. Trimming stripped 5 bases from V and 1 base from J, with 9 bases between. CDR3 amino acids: CASSFDGSYEQYF. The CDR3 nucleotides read TGCGCCAGCAGCTTTGACGGGTCCTACGAGCAGTACTTC.

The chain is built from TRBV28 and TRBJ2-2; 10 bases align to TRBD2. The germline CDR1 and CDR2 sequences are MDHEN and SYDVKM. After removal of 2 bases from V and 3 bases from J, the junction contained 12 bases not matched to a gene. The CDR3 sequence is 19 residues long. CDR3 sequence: CASSLPGGLAGADTGELFF. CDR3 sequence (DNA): TGTGCCAGCAGTTTACCCGGAGGGCTAGCGGGAGCCGACACCGGGGAGCTGTTTTTT.